This TCR beta chain was obtained from a study of CD4 T cells in relation to SARS-CoV-2 and coronaviruses. As for the study in general: TCR beta CDR3s were sequenced after 10-day antigen culture of PBMCs. Convalescent patients were 8 males and a few females; two were Hispanic. The study's findings and limits: No donor gave both pre-pandemic and post-infection samples.

Method: immunoSEQ multiplex PCR; TCRdb's copy keeps in-frame clones and lacks some. Of about 36,000 clones in the sample, just under 85% were seen once. As to this clone: Its specificity is not known.

Roughly 10^5 naive or memory CD4+ cells were cultured with CEF peptides for about 10 days. V gave up 5 bases and J gave up 4 bases, with 11 bases separating them. CDR3 size: 13 residues. CDR1 and CDR2 from the germline V gene are MNHEY and SMNVEV (reference sequence). What was sequenced was naive CD4+ T cells from PBMCs, cultured in vitro. Subset of the sample: naive CD4+ T cells isolated by negative enrichment. The TCR comes from an adult with COVID-19. The chain uses TRBV27 and TRBJ2-5; D is unresolved. The CDR3, as DNA: TGTGCCAGCAGTCCCCCAAGCCGAGAGACCCAGTACTTC. It codes for CASSPPSRETQYF.